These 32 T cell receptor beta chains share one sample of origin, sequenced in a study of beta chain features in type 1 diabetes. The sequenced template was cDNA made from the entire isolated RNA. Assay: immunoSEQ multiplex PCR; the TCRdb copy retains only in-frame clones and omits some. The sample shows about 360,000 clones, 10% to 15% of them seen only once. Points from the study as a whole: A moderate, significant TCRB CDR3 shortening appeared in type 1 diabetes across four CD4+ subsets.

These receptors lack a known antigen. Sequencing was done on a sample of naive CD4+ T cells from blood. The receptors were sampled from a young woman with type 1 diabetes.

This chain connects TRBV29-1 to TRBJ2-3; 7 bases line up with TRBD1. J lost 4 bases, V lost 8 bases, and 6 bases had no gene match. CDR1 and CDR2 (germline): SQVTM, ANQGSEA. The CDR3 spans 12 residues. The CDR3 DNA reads TGCAGCTCCGGGACAGAGTCAGATACGCAGTATTTT. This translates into CSSGTESDTQYF.

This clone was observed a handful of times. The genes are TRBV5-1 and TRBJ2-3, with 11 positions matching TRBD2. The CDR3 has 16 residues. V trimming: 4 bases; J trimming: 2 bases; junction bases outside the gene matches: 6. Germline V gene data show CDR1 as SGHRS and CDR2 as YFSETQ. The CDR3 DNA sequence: TGCGCCAGCAGCGGATCTAGCGGGGGGCCCACAGATACGCAGTATTTT. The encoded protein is CASSGSSGGPTDTQYF.

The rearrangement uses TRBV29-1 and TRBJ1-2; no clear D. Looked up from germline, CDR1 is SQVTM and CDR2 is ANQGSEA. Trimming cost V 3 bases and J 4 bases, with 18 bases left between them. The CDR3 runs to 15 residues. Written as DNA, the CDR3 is TGCAGCGTTGATTCGCGTTTGGCAGGCCCCTATGGCTACACCTTC. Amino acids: CSVDSRLAGPYGYTF.

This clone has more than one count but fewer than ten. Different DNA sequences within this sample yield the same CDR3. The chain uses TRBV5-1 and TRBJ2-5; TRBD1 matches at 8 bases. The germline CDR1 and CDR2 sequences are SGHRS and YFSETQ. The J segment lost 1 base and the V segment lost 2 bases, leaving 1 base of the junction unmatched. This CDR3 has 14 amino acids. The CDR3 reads CASSFGTGQETQYF. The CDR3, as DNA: TGCGCCAGCAGCTTCGGGACAGGCCAAGAGACCCAGTACTTC.

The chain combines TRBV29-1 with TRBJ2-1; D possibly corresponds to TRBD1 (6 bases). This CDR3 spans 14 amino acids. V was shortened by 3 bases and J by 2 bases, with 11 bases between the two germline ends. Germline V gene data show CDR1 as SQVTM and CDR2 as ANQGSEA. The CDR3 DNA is TGCAGCGTTGACGGGGACAAGACCTACAATGAGCAGTTCTTC. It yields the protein CSVDGDKTYNEQFF.

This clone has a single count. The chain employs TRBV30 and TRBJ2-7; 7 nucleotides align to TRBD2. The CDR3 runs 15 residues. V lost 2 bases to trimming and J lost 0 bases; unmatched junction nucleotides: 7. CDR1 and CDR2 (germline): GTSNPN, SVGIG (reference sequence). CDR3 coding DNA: TGTGCCTGGAGTTGGGGAGGGGCTAGCTCCTACGAGCAGTACTTC. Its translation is CAWSWGGASSYEQYF. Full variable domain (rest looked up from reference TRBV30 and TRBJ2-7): SQTIHQWPATLVQPVGSPLSLECTVEGTSNPNLYWYRQAAGRGLQLLFYSVGIGQISSEVPQNLSASRPQDRQFILSSKKLLLSDSGFYLCAWSWGGASSYEQYFGPGTRLTVT.

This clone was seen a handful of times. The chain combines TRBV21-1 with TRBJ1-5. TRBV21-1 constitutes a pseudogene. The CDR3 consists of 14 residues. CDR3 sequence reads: CASSKEEGSGPQHF. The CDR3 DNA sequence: TGTGCCAGCAGCAAAGAGGAAGGGAGTGGGCCCCAGCATTTT.

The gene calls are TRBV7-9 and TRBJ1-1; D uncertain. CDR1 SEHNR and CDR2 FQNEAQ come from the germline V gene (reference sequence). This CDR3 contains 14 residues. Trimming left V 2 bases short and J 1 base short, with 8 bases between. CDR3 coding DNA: TGTGCCAGCAGCTTACCCTATTCGAACACTGAAGCTTTCTTT. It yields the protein CASSLPYSNTEAFF. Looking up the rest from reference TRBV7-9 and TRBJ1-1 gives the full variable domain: DTGVSQNPRHKITKRGQNVTFRCDPISEHNRLYWYRQTLGQGPEFLTYFQNEAQLEKSRLLSDRFSAERPKGSFSTLEIQRTEQGDSAMYLCASSLPYSNTEAFFGQGTRLTVV.

CDR3 sequence reads: CASSQERPLAGGPWSTDTQYF. The CDR3 nucleotides read TGCGCCAGCAGCCAAGAGCGCCCGCTAGCGGGGGGGCCATGGAGCACAGATACGCAGTATTTT. V usage is TRBV4-3 and J usage is TRBJ2-3, with 12 bases fitting TRBD2. J lost 0 bases, V lost 0 bases, and 13 bases had no gene match. CDR3 length: 21 residues. Germline V gene data show CDR1 as LGHNA and CDR2 as YSLEER.

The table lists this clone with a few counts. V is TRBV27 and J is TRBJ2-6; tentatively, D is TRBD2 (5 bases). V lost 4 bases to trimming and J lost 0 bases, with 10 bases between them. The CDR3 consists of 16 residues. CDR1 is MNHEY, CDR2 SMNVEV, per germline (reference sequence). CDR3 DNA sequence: TGTGCCAGCAGTTCCCCGGGGAACTCTGGGGCCAACGTCCTGACTTTC. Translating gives CASSSPGNSGANVLTF.

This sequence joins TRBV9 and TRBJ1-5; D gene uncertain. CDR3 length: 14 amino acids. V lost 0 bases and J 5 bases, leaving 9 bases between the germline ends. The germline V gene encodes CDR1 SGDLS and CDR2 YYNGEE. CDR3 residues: CASSVAGVDQPQHF. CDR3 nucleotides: TGTGCCAGCAGCGTAGCCGGGGTGGATCAGCCCCAGCATTTT. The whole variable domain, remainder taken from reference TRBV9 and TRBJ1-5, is DSGVTQTPKHLITATGQRVTLRCSPRSGDLSVYWYQQSLDQGLQFLIQYYNGEERAKGNILERFSAQQFPDLHSELNLSSLELGDSALYFCASSVAGVDQPQHFGDGTRLSIL.

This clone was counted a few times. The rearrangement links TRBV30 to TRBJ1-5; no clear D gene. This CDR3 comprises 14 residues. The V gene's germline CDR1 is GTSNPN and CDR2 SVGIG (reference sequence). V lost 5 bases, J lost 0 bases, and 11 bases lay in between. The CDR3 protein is CAWSEGYSNQPQHF. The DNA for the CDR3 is TGTGCCTGGTCGGAGGGATATAGCAATCAGCCCCAGCATTTT.

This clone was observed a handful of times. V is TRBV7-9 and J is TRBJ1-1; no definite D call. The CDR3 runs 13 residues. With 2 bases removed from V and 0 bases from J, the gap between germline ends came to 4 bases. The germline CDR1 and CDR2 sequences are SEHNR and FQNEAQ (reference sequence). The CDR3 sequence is CASSLQMNTEAFF. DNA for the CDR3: TGTGCCAGCAGCTTACAAATGAACACTGAAGCTTTCTTT.

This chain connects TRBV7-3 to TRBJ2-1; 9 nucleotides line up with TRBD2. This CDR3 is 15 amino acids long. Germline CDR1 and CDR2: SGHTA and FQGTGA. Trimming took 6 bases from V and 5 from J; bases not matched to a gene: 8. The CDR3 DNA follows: TGTGCCAGCAGTACGACTAGCGGAATAAACAATGAGCAGTTCTTC. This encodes CASSTTSGINNEQFF. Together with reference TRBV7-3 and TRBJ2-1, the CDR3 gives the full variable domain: GAGVSQTPSNKVTEKGKYVELRCDPISGHTALYWYRQSLGQGPEFLIYFQGTGAADDSGLPNDRFFAVRPEGSVSTLKIQRTERGDSAVYLCASSTTSGINNEQFFGPGTRLTVL.

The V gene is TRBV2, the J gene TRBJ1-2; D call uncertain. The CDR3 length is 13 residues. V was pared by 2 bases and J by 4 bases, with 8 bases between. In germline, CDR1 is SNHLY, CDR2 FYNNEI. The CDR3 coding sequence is TGTGCCAGCAGTGAAAGCTTCCCCTATGGCTACACCTTC. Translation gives CASSESFPYGYTF. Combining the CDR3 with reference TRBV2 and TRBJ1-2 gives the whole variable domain EPEVTQTPSHQVTQMGQEVILRCVPISNHLYFYWYRQILGQKVEFLVSFYNNEISEKSEIFDDQFSVERPDGSNFTLKIRSTKLEDSAMYFCASSESFPYGYTFGSGTRLTVV.

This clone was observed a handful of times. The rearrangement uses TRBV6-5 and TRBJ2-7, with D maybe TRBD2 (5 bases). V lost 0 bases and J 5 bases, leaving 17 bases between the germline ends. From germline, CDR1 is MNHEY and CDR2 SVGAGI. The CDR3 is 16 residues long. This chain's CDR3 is CASSYSLAPSSNEQYF. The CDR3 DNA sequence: TGTGCCAGCAGTTACTCTCTAGCACCCTCATCTAACGAGCAGTACTTC.

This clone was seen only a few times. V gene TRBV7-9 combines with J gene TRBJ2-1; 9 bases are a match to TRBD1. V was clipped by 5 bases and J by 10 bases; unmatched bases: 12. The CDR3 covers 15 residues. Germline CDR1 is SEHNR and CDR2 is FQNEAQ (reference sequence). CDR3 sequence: CASSTRGTGSNEQFF. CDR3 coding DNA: TGTGCCAGCAGCACCCGAGGGACAGGGTCGAACGAGCAGTTCTTC.

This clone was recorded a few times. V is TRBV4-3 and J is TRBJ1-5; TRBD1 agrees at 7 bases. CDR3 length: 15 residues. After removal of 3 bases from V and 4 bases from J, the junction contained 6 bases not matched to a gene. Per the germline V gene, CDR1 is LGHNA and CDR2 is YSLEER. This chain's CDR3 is CASSQLTGPNQPQHF. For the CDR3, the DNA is TGCGCCAGCAGCCAGCTGACAGGGCCTAATCAGCCCCAGCATTTT.

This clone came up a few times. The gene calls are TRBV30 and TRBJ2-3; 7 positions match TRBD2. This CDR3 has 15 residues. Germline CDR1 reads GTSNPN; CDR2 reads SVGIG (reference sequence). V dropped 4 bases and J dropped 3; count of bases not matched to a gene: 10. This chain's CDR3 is CAWNVLAGDTDTQYF. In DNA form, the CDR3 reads TGTGCCTGGAATGTACTCGCGGGAGATACAGATACGCAGTATTTT.

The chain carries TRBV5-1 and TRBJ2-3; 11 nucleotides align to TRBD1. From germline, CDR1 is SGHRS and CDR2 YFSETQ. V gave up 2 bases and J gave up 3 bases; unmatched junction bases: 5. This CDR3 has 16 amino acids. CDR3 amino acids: CASSLGQGASTDTQYF. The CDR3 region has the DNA TGCGCCAGCAGCTTAGGACAGGGGGCGTCAACAGATACGCAGTATTTT.

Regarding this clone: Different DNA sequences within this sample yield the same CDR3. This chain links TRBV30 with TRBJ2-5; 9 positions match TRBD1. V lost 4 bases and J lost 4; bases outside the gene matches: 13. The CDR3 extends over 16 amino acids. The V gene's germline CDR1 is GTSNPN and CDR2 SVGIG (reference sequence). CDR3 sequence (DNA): TGTGCCTGGATCCGTCAACAGGGGGCGCTTGGAGAGACCCAGTACTTC. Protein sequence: CAWIRQQGALGETQYF.

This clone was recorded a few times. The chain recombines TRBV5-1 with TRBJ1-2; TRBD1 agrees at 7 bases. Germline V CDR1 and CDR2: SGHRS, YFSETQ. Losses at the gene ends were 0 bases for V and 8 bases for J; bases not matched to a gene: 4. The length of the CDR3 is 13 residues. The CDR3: CASSLEGAQGYTF. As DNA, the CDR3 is TGCGCCAGCAGCTTGGAGGGGGCCCAGGGCTACACCTTC.

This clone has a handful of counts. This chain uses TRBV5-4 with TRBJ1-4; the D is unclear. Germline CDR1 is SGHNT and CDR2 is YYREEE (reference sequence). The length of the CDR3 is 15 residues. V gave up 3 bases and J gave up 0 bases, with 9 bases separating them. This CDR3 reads CASSSKTATNEKLFF. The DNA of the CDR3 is TGTGCCAGCAGCTCGAAAACTGCAACTAATGAAAAACTGTTTTTT.

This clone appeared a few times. CDR3 residues: CASSPGTSGYNEQFF. CDR3 bases: TGTGCCAGCAGTCCCGGGACTAGCGGTTACAATGAGCAGTTCTTC. The chain links TRBV7-2 to TRBJ2-1; 11 bases map to TRBD2. This CDR3 has 15 amino acids. V dropped 6 bases and J dropped 4; count of bases not matched to a gene: 5. Germline V gives CDR1 SGHTA, CDR2 FQGNSA.

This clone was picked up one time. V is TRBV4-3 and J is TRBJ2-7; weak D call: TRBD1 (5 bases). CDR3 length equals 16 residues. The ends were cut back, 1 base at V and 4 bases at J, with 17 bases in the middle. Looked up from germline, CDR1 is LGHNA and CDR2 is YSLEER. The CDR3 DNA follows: TGCGCCAGCAGCCAAGGTGGCAGGGCCTCGTTTTACGAGCAGTACTTC. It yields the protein CASSQGGRASFYEQYF.

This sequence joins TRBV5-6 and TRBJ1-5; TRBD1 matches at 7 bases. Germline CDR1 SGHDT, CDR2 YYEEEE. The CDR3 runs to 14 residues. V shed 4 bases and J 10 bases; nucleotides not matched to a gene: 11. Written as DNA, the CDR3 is TGTGCCAGCAGCGACAACAGGGGCCGTCAACCCCAGCATTTT. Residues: CASSDNRGRQPQHF.

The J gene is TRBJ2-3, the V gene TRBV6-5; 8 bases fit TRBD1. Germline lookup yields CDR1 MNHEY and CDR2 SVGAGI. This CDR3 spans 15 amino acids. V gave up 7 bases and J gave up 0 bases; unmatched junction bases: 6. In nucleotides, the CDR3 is TGTGCCAGCACCAGACAGGGGCCGAGCACAGATACGCAGTATTTT. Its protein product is CASTRQGPSTDTQYF.

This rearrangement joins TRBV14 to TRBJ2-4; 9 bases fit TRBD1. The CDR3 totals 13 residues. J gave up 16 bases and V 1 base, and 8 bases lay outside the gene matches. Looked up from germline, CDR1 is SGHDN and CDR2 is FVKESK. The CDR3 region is CASSQGPRDRVYF. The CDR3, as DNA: TGTGCCAGCAGCCAAGGGCCTCGGGACAGGGTTTACTTC.

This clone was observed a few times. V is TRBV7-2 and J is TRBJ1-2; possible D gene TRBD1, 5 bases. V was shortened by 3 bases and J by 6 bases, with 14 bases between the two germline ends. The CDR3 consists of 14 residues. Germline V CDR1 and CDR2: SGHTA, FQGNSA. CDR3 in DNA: TGTGCCAGCAGCTTCGGGGGAATGAGCCATGGCTACACCTTC. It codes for CASSFGGMSHGYTF.

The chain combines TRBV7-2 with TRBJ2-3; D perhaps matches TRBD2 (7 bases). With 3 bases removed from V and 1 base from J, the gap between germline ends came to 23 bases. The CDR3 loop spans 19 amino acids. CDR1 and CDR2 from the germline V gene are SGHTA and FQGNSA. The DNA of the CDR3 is TGTGCCAGCAGCTTTGGTTCGGCGGGGGCCCTCCGGGGCACAGATACGCAGTATTTT. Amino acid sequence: CASSFGSAGALRGTDTQYF.

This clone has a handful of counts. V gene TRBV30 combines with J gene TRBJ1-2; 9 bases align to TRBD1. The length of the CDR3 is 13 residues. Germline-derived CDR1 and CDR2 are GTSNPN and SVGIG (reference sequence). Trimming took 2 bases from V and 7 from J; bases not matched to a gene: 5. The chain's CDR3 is CAWSPGQGIGYTF. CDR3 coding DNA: TGTGCCTGGAGTCCGGGACAGGGAATTGGCTACACCTTC. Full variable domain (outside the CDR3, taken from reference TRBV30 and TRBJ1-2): SQTIHQWPATLVQPVGSPLSLECTVEGTSNPNLYWYRQAAGRGLQLLFYSVGIGQISSEVPQNLSASRPQDRQFILSSKKLLLSDSGFYLCAWSPGQGIGYTFGSGTRLTVV.

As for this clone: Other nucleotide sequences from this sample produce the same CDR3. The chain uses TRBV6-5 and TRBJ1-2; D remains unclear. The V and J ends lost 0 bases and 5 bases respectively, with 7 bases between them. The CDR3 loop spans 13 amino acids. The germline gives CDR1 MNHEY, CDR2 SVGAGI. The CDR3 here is CASSYSRGYGYTF. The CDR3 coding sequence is TGTGCCAGCAGTTACTCCCGGGGATATGGCTACACCTTC.